This TCR beta chain was observed in a study of blood T cell repertoires in COVID-19. Study overall: The study drew acute and convalescent COVID-19 samples from the United States, Italy and Spain. Nucleic acid was either cDNA or gDNA, and it came from T cells, B-cell-depleted T cells, or PBMCs.

The germline gives CDR1 MNHEY, CDR2 SVGAGI. The V and J ends lost 7 bases and 3 bases respectively, with 13 bases between them. This CDR3 has 13 amino acids. Original analysis: Reference gene primer amplification in the assay estimated nucleated cell counts. This table comes from immunoSEQ multiplex PCR, and its TCRdb copy is limited to in-frame clones, with some not included. V, J and clone size derive from that table, while D and trimming were established from the DNA sequence. The sample shows about 160,000 clones, approximately 95% of them seen only once. This TCR was sampled from a woman aged 45-65 years with acute or convalescent COVID-19. The chain employs TRBV6-5 and TRBJ2-7; possible D gene TRBD1, 6 bases. The source material was peripheral blood. CDR3 sequence: CASIAGQSYEQYF. CDR3 coding DNA: TGTGCCAGCATTGCAGGACAGAGCTACGAGCAGTACTTC.